This record looks at one TCR beta chain sequence and its context. This entry is derived from a study of blood T cells in healthy people across ages. With 6 bases removed from V and 8 bases from J, the gap between germline ends came to 13 bases. The germline V gene encodes CDR1 MDHEN and CDR2 SYDVKM. The CDR3 runs to 13 residues. Next came a second PCR, run for about 6 to 11 cycles, which used a sample-barcoded 5' primer along with a J-beta primer mix. Researchers report that a template-switch adaptor with 12 random nucleotides tagged each cDNA molecule. One entry per CDR3 protein, called by TCRdb with MiXCR from the 5' RACE reads. The table records under 2,000,000 distinct CDR3 sequences, 40% to 55% of them present only once.

The source material was blood. This TCR was sampled from a middle-aged woman in good health. This chain links TRBV28 with TRBJ1-4, with a possible D match to TRBD1 (5 bases). CDR3: CASSRDGREKLFF. CDR3 nucleotides: TGTGCCAGCAGCAGGGACGGCCGGGAAAAACTGTTTTTT.